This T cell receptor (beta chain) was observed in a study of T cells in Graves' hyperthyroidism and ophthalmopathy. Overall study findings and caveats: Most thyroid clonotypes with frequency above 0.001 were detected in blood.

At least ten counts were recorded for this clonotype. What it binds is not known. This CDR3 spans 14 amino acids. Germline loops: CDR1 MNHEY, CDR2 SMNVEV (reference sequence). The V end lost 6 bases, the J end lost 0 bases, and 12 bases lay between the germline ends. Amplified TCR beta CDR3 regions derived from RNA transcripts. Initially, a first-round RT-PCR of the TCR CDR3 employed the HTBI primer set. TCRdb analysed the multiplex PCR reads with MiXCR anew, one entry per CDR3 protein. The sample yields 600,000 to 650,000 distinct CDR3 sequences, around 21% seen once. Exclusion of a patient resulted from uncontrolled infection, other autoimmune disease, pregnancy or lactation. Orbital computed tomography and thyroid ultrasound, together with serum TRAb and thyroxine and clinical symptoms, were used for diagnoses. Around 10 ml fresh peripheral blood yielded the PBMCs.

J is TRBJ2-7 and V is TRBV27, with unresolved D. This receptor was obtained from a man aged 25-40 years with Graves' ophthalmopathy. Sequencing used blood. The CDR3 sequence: CASSPAYSSYEQYF. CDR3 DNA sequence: TGTGCCAGCAGCCCAGCGTACAGCTCCTACGAGCAGTACTTC.